This TCR beta chain was retrieved from a study of cytomegalovirus exposure and HLA in healthy donors. As for the study in general: One earlier analysis, a look at 150 million to 200 million T cells, found approximately 120 million unique TCR beta sequences. General study results and limits: Reported results showed that the classifier diagnosed cytomegalovirus status with high specificity and sensitivity. In vitro confirmation showed three CMV-associated chains to be CMV antigen specific.

PCR amplification relied on 60 Vbeta primers (plus 13 Jbeta primers). Profiling relied on immunoSEQ multiplex PCR, and the TCRdb table lists in-frame clones only, not all of them. The data show about 160,000 clones, approximately 80% seen once. Points on this clone: The antigen is unknown.

The CDR3 runs to 14 residues. In germline, CDR1 is MNHNS, CDR2 SASEGT. Trimming cost V 2 bases and J 7 bases; bases outside gene matches: 5. The chain uses TRBV6-1 and TRBJ1-5; 7 bases are shared with TRBD1. Sample: PBMCs. The clonotype comes from a man in his thirties or forties in good health and CMV-seropositive. CDR3 DNA sequence: TGTGCCAGCAGTGAAATACAGGGGAGACAGCCCCAGCATTTT. Translation gives CASSEIQGRQPQHF.